This paragraph reports one T cell receptor (beta chain). Its antigen remains undetermined. No much larger clonotype is one base removed from it; base qualities were not supplied. The trial excluded patients who had a history of autoimmune disease or who were on systemic immunosuppression. Peripheral blood for TCR sequencing was collected from all dose cohorts at baseline, on cycle 4 day 1, and on cycle 7 day 1. Samples were obtained from an open-label, multicenter, first-in-human phase I dose-escalation trial of ivuxolimab. The trial enrolled adults with locally advanced or metastatic head and neck squamous cell, hepatocellular, melanoma or renal cell carcinoma. CD4+ and CD8+ T cells were sorted separately from peripheral blood before TCR sequencing. This sample stems from a study of OX40 agonist ivuxolimab in advanced cancers. Regarding the research as a whole: The costimulatory receptor OX40 (CD134) was targeted by ivuxolimab, a fully human IgG2 agonistic monoclonal antibody. Intravenous ivuxolimab was administered to patients every 2 weeks at six dose levels: 0.01, 0.1, 0.3, 1.5, 3 and 10 mg/kg. Prior anti-PD-1, anti-PD-L1 or anti-CTLA-4 therapy was permitted, and checkpoint inhibitors had been received by about 36% of dose-escalation patients. In the dose-escalation cohort, more than 75% of patients were male, and the mean age was approximately 60 years, with a range of about 20 to 90. The monotherapy dose-escalation portion (N ≈ 57 patients) of the phase I ivuxolimab trial is reported in the paper. Three dose-escalation patients achieved partial responses, one with hepatocellular carcinoma and two with cutaneous melanoma. Peripheral TCRbeta sequencing aimed to test whether ivuxolimab altered TCR sequence diversity and caused clonal T-cell expansion. Of the 52 patients in dose escalation, around 20 had hepatocellular carcinoma, approximately 15 had melanoma, 9 had renal cell carcinoma and 9 had head and neck cancer. Overall study outcomes, separate from this receptor: Low levels of normalized T-cell clonal expansion were also shown by some nonresponding patients. The antigen specificity of the peripheral T cells that underwent clonal expansion was not determined. In partial responders in the 0.1-3.0 mg/kg groups, normalized peripheral clonal expansion was found to be among the lowest, especially among CD8+ T cells. After ivuxolimab, expanded clones were on average more numerous among CD8+ T cells than among CD4+ T cells. At doses of 0.1 to 3.0 mg/kg, clonal expansion of both CD4+ and CD8+ blood T cells was observed from baseline to week 6.

For sequencing of the TCRbeta CDR3 region, genomic DNA was extracted from the sorted cells. The immunoSEQ Assay was used to sequence the TCRbeta CDR3 regions. TCRdb's version of the immuneACCESS table is confined to in-frame rearrangements and falls short of the full clone set. An unresolved V gene accounts for under half of the shortfall where checked; the remainder is of unknown origin. The sample data list tens of thousands of clones, and around four fifths of these were observed just once. Around 2.9% of the sample lies in the top ten. Based on the germline V gene, the CDR1 and CDR2 sequences are ENHRY and SYGVKD. V lost 3 bases and J lost 6 bases; the stretch between them is 11 bases long. The CDR3 holds 13 amino acids from the cysteine to the phenylalanine. Of the read, only the CDR3 DNA is kept; its 39 bases are in frame from base 1.

Recombination joined TRBV10-3 with TRBJ1-1; TRBD1 is possibly the D segment (5 matching bases). The receptor's source is an adult with an advanced solid tumor such as melanoma, head and neck, liver or kidney cancer. The specimen comprised CD4+ or CD8+ T cells sorted from blood, sampled in a trial of the OX40 agonist ivuxolimab. The DNA sequence reads TGTGCCATCAGTGAAGGGTCGGGGGCTGAAGCTTTCTTT. Its translation reads: CAISEGSGAEAFF.